This T cell receptor beta chain derives from a study of radiotherapy plus CTLA-4 blockade in lung cancer. As for the study in general: The study recorded objective responses in roughly a sixth of patients and disease control in approximately 31%.

Germline loops: CDR1 MNHEY, CDR2 SMNVEV (reference sequence). The CDR3 spans 11 residues. Trimming left V 8 bases short and J 5 bases short, with 9 bases between. Libraries were prepared by immunoSEQ multiplex PCR; TCRdb keeps only in-frame clonotypes and omits some of them. Of 65,000 to 95,000 clones listed, about nine tenths are singletons. The chain carries TRBV27 and TRBJ1-1; D remains unclear. The sample here was peripheral blood, taken from a patient treated with radiotherapy plus ipilimumab. The source is a human donor with non-small cell lung cancer that progressed on radiotherapy plus ipilimumab. The CDR3 coding sequence is TGTGCCAGCGGCACCCGAACTGAAGCTTTCTTT. It yields the protein CASGTRTEAFF.